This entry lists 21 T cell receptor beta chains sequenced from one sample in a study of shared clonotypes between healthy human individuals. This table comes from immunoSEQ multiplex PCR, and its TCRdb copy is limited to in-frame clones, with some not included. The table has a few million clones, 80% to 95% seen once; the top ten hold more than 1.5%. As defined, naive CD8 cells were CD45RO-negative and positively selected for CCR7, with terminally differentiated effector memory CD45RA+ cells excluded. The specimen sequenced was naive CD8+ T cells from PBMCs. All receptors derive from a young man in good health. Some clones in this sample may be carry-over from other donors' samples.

Written as DNA, the CDR3 is TGTGCCAGCAGTGACCGGGACAGGGGAGGCAATCAGCCCCAGCATTTT. This sequence encodes CASSDRDRGGNQPQHF. This rearrangement joins TRBV27 to TRBJ1-5; 10 nucleotides agree with TRBD1. V lost 5 bases, J lost 2 bases, and 6 bases stayed unmatched. In germline, CDR1 is MNHEY, CDR2 SMNVEV (reference sequence). The CDR3 length is 16 residues.

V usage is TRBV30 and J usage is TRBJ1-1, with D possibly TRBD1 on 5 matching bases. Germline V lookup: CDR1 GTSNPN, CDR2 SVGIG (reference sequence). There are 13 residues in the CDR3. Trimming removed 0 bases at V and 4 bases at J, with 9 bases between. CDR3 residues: CAWSVDSSTEAFF. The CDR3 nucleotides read TGTGCCTGGAGTGTAGACAGCAGCACTGAAGCTTTCTTT. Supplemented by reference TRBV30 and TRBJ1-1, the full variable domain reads SQTIHQWPATLVQPVGSPLSLECTVEGTSNPNLYWYRQAAGRGLQLLFYSVGIGQISSEVPQNLSASRPQDRQFILSSKKLLLSDSGFYLCAWSVDSSTEAFFGQGTRLTVV.

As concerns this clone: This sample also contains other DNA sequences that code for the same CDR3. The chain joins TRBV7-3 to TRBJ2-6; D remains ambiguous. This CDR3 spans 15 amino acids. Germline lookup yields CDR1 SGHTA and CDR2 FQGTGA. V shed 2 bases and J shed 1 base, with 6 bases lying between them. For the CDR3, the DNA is TGTGCCAGCAGCTTATCTGGGTCTGGGGCCAACGTCCTGACTTTC. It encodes CASSLSGSGANVLTF.

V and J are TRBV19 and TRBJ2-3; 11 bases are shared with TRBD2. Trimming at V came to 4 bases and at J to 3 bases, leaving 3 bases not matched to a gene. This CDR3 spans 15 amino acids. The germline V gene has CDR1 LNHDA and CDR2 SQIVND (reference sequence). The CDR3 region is CASSSLAGGTDTQYF. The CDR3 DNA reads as TGTGCCAGTAGTAGTTTAGCGGGAGGGACAGATACGCAGTATTTT.

CDR3 in amino acids: CASRTTSPKTADTQYF. For the CDR3, the DNA is TGTGCCAGCAGAACGACATCACCTAAAACTGCAGATACGCAGTATTTT. The chain uses TRBV19 and TRBJ2-3; D gene ambiguous. This CDR3 has 16 residues. The germline CDR1 and CDR2 sequences are LNHDA and SQIVND (reference sequence). Trimming cost V 9 bases and J 4 bases, with 23 bases left between them.

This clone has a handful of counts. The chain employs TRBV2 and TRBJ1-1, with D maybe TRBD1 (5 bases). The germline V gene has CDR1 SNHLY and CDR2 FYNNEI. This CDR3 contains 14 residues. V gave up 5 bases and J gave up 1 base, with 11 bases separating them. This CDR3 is CASSIPGRNTEAFF. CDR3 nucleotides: TGTGCCAGCAGTATCCCGGGACGGAACACTGAAGCTTTCTTT.

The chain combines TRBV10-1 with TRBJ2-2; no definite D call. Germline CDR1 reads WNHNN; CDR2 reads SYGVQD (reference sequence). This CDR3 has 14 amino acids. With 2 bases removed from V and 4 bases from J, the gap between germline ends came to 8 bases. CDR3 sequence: CASSERVGTGELFF. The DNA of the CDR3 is TGCGCCAGCAGTGAGAGAGTGGGCACCGGGGAGCTGTTTTTT.

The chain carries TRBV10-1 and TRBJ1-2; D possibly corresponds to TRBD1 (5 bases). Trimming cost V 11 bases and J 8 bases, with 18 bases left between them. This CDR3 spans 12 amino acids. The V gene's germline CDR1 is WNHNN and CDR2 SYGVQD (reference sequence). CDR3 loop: CAGAPGPGGYTF. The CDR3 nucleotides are TGCGCCGGCGCCCCGGGACCAGGAGGCTACACCTTC.

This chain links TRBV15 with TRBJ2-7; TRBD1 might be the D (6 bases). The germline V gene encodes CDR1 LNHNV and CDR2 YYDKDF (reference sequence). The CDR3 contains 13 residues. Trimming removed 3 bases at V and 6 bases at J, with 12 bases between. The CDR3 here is CATSSVTGFEQYF. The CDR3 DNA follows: TGTGCCACCAGCAGCGTTACAGGGTTCGAGCAGTACTTC.

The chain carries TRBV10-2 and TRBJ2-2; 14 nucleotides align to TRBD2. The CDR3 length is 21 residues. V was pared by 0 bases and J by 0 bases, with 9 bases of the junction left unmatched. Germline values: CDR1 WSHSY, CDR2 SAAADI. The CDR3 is CASSESTTGLAGVANTGELFF. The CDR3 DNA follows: TGCGCCAGCAGTGAGTCTACCACGGGACTAGCGGGAGTTGCGAACACCGGGGAGCTGTTTTTT.

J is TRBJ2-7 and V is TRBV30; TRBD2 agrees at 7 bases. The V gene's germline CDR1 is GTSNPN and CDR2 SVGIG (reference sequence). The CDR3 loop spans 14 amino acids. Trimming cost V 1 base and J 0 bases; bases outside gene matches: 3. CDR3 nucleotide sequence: TGTGCCTGGAGTGGTGGGGGGGGCTCCTACGAGCAGTACTTC. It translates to CAWSGGGGSYEQYF.

The CDR3: CASTPAGQGVYGYTF. The CDR3, as DNA: TGCGCCAGCACCCCCGCGGGACAGGGTGTCTATGGCTACACCTTC. This chain joins TRBV10-2 and TRBJ1-2, with TRBD1 matching over 9 bases. Per germline, CDR1 WSHSY and CDR2 SAAADI. The CDR3 extends over 15 amino acids. J lost 4 bases, V lost 7 bases, and 10 bases had no gene match.

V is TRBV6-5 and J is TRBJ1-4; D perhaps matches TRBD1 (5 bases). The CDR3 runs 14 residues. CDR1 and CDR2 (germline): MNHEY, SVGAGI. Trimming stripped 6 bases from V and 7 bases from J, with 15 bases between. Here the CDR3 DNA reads TGTGCCAGCAGGGCCCGGGACCGTCGTGAAAAACTGTTTTTT. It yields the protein CASRARDRREKLFF.

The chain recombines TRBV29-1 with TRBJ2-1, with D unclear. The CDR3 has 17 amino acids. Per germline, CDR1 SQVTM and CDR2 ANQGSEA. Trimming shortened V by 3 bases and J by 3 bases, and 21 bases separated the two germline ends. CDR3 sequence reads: CSVDKWTDLIIYNEQFF. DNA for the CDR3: TGCAGCGTTGATAAATGGACGGACCTTATCATCTACAATGAGCAGTTCTTC.

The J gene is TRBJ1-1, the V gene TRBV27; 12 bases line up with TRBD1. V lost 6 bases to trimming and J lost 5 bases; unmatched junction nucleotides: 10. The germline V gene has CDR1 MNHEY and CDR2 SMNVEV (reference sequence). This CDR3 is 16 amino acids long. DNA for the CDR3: TGTGCCAGCAGGTCGGGACAGGGGGCGGCGGAGACTGAAGCTTTCTTT. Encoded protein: CASRSGQGAAETEAFF.

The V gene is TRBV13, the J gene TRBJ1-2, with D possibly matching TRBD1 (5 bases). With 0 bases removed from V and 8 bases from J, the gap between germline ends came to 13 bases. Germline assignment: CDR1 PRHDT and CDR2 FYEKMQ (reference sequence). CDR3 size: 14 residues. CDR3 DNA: TGTGCCAGCAGCTTAGGGCGCGGCTGGGACGGCTACACCTTC. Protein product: CASSLGRGWDGYTF.

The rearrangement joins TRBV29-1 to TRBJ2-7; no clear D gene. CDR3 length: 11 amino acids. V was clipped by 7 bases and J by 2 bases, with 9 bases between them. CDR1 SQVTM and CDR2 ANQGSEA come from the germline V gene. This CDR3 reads CSAWVTYEQYF. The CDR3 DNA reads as TGCAGCGCCTGGGTGACCTACGAGCAGTACTTC.

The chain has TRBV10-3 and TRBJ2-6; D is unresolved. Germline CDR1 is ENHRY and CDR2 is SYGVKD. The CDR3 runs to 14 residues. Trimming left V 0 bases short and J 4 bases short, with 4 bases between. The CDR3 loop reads CAISESKGANVLTF. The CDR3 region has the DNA TGTGCCATCAGTGAGTCTAAGGGGGCCAACGTCCTGACTTTC.

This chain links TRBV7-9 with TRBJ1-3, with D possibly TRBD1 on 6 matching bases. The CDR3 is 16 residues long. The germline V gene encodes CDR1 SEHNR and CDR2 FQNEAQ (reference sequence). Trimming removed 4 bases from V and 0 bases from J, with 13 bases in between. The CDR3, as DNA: TGTGCCAGCAGCTCATACTCGGACAGCTCTGGAAACACCATATATTTT. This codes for CASSSYSDSSGNTIYF.

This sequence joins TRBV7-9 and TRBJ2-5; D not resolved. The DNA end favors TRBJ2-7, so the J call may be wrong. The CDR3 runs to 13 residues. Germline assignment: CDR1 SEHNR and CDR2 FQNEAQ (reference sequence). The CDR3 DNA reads TGTGCCAGCAGTTTACTGGGGTCCTACGAGCAGTACTTC. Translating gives CASSLLGSYEQYF.

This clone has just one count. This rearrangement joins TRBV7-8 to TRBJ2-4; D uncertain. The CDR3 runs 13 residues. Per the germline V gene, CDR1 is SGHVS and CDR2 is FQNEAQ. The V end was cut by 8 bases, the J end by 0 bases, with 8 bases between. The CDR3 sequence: CASGMGAKNIQYF. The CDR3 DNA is TGTGCCAGCGGTATGGGAGCCAAAAACATTCAGTACTTC.